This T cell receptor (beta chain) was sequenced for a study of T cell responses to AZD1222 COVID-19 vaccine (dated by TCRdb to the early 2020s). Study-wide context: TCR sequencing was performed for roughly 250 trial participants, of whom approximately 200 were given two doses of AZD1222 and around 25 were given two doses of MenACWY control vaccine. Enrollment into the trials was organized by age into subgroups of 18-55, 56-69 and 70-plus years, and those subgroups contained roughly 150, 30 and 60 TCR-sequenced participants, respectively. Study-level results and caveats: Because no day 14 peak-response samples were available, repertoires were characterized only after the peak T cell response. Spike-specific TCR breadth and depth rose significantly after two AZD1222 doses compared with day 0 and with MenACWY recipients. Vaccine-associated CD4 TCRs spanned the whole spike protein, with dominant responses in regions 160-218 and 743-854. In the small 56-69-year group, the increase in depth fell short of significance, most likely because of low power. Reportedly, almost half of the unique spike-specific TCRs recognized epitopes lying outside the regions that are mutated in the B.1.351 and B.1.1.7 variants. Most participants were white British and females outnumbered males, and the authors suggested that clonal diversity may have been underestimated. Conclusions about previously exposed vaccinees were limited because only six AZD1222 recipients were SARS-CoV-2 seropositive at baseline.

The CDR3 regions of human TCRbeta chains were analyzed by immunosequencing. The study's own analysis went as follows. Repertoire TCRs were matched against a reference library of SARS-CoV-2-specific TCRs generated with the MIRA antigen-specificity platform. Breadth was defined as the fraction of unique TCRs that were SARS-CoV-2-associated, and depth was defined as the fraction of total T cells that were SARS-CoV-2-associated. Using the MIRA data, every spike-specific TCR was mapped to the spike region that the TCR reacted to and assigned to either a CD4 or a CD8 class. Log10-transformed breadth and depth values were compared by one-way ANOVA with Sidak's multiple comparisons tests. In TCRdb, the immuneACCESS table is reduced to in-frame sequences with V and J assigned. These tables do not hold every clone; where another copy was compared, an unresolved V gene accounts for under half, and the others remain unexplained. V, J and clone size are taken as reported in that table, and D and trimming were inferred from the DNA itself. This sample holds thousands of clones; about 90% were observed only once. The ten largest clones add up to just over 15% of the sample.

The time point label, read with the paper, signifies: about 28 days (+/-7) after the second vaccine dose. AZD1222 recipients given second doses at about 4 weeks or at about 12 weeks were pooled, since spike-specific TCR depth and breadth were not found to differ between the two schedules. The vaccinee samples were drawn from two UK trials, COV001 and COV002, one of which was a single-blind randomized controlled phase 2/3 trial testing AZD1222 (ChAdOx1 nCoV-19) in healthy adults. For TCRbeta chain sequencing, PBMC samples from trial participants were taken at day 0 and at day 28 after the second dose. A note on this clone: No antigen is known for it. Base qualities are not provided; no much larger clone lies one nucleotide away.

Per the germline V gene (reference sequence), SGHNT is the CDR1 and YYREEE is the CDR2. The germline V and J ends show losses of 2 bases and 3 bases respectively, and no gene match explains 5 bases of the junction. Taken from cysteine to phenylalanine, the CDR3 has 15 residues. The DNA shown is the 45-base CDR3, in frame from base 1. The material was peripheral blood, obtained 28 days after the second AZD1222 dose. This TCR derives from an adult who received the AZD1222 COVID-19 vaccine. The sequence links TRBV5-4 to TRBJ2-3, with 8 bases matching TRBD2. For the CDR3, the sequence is CASSLAGEGTDTQYF. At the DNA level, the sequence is TGTGCCAGCAGCTTAGCGGGAGAAGGAACAGATACGCAGTATTTT.